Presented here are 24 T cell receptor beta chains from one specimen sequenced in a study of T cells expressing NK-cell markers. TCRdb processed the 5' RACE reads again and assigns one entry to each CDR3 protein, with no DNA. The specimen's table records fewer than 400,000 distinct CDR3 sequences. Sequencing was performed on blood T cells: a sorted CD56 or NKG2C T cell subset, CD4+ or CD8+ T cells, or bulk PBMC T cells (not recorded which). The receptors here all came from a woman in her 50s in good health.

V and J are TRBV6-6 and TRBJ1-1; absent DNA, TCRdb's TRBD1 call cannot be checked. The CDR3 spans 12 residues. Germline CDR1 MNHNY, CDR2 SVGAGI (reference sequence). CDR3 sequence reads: CASSPGSTEAFF.

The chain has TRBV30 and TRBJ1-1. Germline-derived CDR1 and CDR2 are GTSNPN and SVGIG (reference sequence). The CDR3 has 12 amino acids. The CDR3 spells CASTQANTEAFF.

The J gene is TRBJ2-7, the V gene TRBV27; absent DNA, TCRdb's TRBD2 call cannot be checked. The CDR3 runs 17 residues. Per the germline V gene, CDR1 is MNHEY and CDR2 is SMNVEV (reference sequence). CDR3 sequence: CASSLSSASGSFYEQYF.

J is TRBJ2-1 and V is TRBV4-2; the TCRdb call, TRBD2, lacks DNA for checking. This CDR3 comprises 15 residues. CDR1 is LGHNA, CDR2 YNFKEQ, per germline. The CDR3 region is CASSRDGRTRNEQFF.

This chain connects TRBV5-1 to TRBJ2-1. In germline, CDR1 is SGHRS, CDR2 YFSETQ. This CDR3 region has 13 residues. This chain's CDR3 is CAISLGKINEQFF.

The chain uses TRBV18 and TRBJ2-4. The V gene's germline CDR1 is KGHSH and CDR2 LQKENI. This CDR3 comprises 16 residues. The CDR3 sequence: CASSPGDRLAKNIQYF. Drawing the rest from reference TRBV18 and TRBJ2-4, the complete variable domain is NAGVMQNPRHLVRRRGQEARLRCSPMKGHSHVYWYRQLPEEGLKFMVYLQKENIIDESGMPKERFSAEFPKEGPSILRIQQVVRGDSAAYFCASSPGDRLAKNIQYFGAGTRLSVL.

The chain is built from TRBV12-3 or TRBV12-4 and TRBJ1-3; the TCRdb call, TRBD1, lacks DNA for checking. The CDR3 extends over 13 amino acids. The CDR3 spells CASSGQGTDTIYF.

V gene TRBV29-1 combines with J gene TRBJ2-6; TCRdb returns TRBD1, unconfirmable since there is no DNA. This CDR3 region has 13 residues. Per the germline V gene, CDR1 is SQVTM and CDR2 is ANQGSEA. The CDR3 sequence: CSALADGANVLTF.

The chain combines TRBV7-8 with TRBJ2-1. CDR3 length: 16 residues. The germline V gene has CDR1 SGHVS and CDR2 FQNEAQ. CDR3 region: CASSPESGGRYNEQFF.

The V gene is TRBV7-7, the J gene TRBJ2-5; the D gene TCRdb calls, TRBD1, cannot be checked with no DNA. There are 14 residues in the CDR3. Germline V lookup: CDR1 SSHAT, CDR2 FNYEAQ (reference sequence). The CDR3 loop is CASSFRSGTETQYF. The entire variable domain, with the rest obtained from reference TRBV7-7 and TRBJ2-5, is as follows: GAGVSQSPRYKVTKRGQDVTLRCDPISSHATLYWYQQALGQGPEFLTYFNYEAQPDKSGLPSDRFSAERPEGSISTLTIQRTEQRDSAMYRCASSFRSGTETQYFGPGTRLLVL.

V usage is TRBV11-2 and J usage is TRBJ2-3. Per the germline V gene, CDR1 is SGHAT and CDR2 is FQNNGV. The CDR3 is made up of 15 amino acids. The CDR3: CASSLDRRVADTQYF. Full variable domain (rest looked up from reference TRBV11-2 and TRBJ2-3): EAGVAQSPRYKIIEKRQSVAFWCNPISGHATLYWYQQILGQGPKLLIQFQNNGVVDDSQLPKDRFSAERLKGVDSTLKIQPAKLEDSAVYLCASSLDRRVADTQYFGPGTRLTVL.

The CDR3 loop is CASSSHDRGTSTDTQYF. The rearrangement uses TRBV11-2 and TRBJ2-3; absent DNA, TCRdb's TRBD1 call cannot be checked. The CDR3 is 17 amino acids. Germline CDR1 is SGHAT and CDR2 is FQNNGV.

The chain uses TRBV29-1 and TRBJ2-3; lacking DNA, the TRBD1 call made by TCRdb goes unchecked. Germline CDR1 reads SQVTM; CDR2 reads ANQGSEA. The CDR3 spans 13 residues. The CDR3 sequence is CSVERTGQGVQYF.

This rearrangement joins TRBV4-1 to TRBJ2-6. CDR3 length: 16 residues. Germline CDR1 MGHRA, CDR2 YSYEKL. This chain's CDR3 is CASSQDPGAGANVLTF.

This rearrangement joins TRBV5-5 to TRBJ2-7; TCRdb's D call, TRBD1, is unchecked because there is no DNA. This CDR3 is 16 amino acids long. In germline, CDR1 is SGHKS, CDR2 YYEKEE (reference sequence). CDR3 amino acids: CASSLAHRDRIYEQYF.

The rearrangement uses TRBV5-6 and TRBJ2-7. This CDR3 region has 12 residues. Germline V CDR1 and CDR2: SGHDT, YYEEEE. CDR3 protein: CASSLVASEQYF.

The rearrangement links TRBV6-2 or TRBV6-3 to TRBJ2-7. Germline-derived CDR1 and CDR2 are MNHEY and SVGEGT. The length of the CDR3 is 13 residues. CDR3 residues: CASSDALTYEQYF.

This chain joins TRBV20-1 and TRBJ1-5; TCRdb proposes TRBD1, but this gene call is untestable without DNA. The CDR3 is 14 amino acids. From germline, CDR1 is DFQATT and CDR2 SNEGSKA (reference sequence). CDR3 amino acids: CSASAGTRDQPQHF.

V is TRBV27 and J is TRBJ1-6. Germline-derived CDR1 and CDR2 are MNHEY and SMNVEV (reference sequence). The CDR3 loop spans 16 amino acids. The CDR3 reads CASSLPRTPAPSPLHF.

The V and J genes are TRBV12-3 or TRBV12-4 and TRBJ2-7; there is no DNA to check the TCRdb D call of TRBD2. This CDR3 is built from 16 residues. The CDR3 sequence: CASSPALAVSSYEQYF.

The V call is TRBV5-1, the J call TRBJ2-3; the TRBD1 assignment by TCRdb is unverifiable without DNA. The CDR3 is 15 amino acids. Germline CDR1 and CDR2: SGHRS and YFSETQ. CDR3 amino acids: CASRTGGMGADTQYF. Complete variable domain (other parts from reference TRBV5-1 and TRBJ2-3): KAGVTQTPRYLIKTRGQQVTLSCSPISGHRSVSWYQQTPGQGLQFLFEYFSETQRNKGNFPGRFSGRQFSNSRSEMNVSTLELGDSALYLCASRTGGMGADTQYFGPGTRLTVL.

CDR3: CSVVFSSYNEQFF. The chain carries TRBV29-1 and TRBJ2-1. There are 13 residues in the CDR3. CDR1 and CDR2 from the germline V gene are SQVTM and ANQGSEA.

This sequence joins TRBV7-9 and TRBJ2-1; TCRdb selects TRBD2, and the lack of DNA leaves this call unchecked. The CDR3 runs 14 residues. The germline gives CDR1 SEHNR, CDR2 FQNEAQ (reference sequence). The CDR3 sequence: CAMTGTSGINEQFF. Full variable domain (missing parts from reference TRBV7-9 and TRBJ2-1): DTGVSQNPRHKITKRGQNVTFRCDPISEHNRLYWYRQTLGQGPEFLTYFQNEAQLEKSRLLSDRFSAERPKGSFSTLEIQRTEQGDSAMYLCAMTGTSGINEQFFGPGTRLTVL.

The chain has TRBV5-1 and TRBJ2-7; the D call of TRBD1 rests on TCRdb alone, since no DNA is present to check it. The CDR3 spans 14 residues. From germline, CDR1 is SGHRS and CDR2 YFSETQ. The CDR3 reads CASSRAQGRGEQYF.